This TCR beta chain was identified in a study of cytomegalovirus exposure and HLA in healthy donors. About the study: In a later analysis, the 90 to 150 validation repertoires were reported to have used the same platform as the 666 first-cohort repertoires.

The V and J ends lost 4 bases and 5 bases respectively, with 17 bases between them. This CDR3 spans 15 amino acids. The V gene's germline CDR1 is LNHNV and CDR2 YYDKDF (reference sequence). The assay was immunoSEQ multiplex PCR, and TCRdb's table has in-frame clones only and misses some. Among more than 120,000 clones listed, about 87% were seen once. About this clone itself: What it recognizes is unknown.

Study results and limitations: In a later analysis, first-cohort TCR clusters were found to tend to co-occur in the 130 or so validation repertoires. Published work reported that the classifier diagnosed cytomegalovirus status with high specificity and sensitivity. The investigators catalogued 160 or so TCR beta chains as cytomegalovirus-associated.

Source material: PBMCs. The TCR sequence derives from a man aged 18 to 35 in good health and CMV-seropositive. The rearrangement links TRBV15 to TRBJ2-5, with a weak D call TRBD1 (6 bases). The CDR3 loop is CATSIDRPPGETQYF. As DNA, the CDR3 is TGTGCCACCAGCATCGACAGGCCCCCAGGGGAGACCCAGTACTTC. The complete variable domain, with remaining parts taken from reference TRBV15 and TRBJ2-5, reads DAMVIQNPRYQVTQFGKPVTLSCSQTLNHNVMYWYQQKSSQAPKLLFHYYDKDFNNEADTPDNFQSRRPNTSFCFLDIRSPGLGDTAMYLCATSIDRPPGETQYFGPGTRLLVL.